This T cell receptor beta chain was sequenced during a study of blood T cell repertoires in COVID-19. Profiling relied on immunoSEQ multiplex PCR, and the TCRdb table lists in-frame clones only, not all of them. Of 200,000 to 300,000 clones listed, around 81% are singletons. The CDR3 runs to 15 residues. The V gene's germline CDR1 is MGHRA and CDR2 YSYEKL. V gave up 0 bases and J gave up 5 bases, with 13 bases separating them. The V and J genes are TRBV4-1 and TRBJ1-1; D is unresolved. Input material: peripheral blood. This receptor was obtained from a woman aged 55-75 years with active or convalescent COVID-19. The CDR3 nucleotides read TGCGCCAGCAGCCAAGATCTTGGCAGGCGAACTGAAGCTTTCTTT. It translates to CASSQDLGRRTEAFF.